This T cell receptor beta chain was documented in a study of shared clonotypes between healthy human individuals. Study results and caveats: Non-shared clonotypes had lower generation probabilities than clonotypes shared by all four sorted-subset donors.

Some clones are missing from TCRdb's copy, which holds only in-frame ones; the method was immunoSEQ multiplex PCR. The data show about 2.1 million clones, with about 92% seen just once and more than 1.5% held by the top ten. This CDR3 comprises 14 residues. CDR1 and CDR2 (germline): SGDLS, YYNGEE. V was shortened by 0 bases and J by 4 bases, with 8 bases between the two germline ends. With regard to this clone: Its antigen is still unknown. This sample also contains other DNA sequences that code for the same CDR3.

The naive CD8 subset, CD45RO-negative cells positively selected for CCR7, excluded terminally differentiated effector memory CD45RA+ cells. Sequenced input: naive CD8+ T cells from PBMCs. This chain uses TRBV9 with TRBJ1-5; perhaps TRBD1 as D (5 bases). This receptor was obtained from a man aged 18 to 29 in good health. Some clones in this sample may be carry-over from other donors' samples. The CDR3 region has the DNA TGTGCCAGCAGCGTAGGGGGCCGGAATCAGCCCCAGCATTTT. Translating gives CASSVGGRNQPQHF.